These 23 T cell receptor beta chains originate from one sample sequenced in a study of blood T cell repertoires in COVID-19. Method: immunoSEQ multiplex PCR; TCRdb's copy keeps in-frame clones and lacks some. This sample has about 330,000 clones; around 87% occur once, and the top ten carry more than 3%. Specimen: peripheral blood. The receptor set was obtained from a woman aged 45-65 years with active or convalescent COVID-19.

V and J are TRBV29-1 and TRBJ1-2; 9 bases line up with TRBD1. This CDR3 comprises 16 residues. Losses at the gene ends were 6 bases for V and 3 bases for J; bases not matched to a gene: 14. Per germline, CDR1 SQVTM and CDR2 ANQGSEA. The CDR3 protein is CSVTSRGRDRDYGYTF. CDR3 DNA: TGCAGCGTAACCTCAAGGGGCCGGGACAGGGACTATGGCTACACCTTC.

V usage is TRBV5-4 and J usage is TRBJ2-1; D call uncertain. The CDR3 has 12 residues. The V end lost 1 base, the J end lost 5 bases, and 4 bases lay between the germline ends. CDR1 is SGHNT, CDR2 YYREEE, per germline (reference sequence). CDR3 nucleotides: TGTGCCAGCAGCTTGAGCGACAATGAGCAGTTCTTC. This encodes CASSLSDNEQFF.

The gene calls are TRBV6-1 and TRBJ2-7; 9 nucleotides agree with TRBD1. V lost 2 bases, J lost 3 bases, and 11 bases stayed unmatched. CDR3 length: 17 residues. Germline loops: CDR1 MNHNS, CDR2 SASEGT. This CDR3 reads CASSEPPGDRAGYEQYF. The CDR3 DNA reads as TGTGCCAGCAGTGAACCTCCGGGGGACAGGGCCGGCTACGAGCAGTACTTC.

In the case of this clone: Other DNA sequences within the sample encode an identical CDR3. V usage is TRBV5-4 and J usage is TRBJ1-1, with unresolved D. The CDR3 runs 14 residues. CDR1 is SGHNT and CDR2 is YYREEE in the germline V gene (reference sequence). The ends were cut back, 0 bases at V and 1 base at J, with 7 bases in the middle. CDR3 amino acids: CASSLDRGNTEAFF. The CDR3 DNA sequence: TGTGCCAGCAGCTTGGATCGGGGGAACACTGAAGCTTTCTTT.

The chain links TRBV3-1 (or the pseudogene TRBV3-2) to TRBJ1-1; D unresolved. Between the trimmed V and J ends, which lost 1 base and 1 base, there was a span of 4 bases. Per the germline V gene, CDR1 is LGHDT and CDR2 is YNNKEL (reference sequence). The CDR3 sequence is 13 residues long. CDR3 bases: TGTGCCAGCAGCCAAGGCGGGAACACTGAAGCTTTCTTT. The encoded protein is CASSQGGNTEAFF.

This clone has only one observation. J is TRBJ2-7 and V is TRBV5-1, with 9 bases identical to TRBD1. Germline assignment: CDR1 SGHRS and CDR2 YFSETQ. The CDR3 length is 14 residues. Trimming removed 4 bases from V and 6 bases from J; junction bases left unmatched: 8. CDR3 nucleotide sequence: TGCGCCAGCAGCGGCACAGGGGGCTCGGTCGAGCAGTACTTC. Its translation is CASSGTGGSVEQYF.

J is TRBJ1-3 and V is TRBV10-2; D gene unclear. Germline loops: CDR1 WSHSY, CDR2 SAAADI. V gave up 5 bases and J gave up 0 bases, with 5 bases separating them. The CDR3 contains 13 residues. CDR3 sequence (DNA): TGCGCCAGCAGTTGGGCCTCTGGAAACACCATATATTTT. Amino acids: CASSWASGNTIYF.

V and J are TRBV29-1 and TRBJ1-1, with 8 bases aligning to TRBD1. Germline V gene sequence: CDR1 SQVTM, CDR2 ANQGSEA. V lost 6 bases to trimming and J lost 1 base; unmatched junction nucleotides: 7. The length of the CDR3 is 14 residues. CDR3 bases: TGCAGCGTAACTTCCGGGACAGGGAACACTGAAGCTTTCTTT. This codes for CSVTSGTGNTEAFF.

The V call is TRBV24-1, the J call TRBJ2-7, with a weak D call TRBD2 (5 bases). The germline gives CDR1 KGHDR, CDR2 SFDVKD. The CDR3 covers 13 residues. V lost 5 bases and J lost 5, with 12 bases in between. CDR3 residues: CATSVRGIDEQYF. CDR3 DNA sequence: TGTGCCACCAGTGTACGGGGTATCGACGAGCAGTACTTC.

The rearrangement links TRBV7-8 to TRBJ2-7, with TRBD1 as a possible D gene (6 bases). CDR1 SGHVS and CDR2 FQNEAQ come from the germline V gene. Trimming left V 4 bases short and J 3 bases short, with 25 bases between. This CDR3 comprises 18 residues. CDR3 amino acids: CASSWGMVGDIKNYEQYF. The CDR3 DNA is TGTGCCAGCAGCTGGGGGATGGTAGGGGACATAAAAAACTACGAGCAGTACTTC.

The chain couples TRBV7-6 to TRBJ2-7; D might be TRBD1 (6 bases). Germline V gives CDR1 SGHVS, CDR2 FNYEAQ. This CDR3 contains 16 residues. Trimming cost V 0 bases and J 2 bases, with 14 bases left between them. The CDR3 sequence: CASSLAGTGSPYEQYF. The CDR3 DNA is TGTGCCAGCAGCTTAGCGGGAACAGGGTCCCCCTACGAGCAGTACTTC.

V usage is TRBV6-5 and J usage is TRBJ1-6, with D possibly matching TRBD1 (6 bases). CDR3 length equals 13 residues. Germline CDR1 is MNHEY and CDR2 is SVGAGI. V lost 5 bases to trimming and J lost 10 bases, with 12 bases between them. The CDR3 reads CASSKTGWSPLHF. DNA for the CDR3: TGTGCCAGCAGTAAGACAGGTTGGTCACCCCTCCACTTT.

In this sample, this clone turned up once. The CDR3 here is CASSLGQDPQPQHF. The CDR3 DNA reads as TGTGCCAGCAGCCTAGGACAGGACCCTCAGCCCCAGCATTTT. The chain couples TRBV6-2 or TRBV6-3 to TRBJ1-5; 7 bases map to TRBD1. The CDR3 is 14 amino acids. Germline V gives CDR1 MNHEY, CDR2 SVGEGT. The V and J ends lost 6 bases and 6 bases, in that order; junction bases with no gene match: 8.

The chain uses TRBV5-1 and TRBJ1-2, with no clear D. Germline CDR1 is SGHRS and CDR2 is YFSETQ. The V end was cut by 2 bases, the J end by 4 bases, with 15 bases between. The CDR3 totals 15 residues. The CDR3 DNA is TGCGCCAGCAGCTTAAGGACCGGGGAGGGCTATGGCTACACCTTC. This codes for CASSLRTGEGYGYTF.

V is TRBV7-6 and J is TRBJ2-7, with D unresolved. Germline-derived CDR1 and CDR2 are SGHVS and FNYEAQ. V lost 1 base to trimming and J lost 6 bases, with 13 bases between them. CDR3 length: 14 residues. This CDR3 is CASSLDTGGFEQYF. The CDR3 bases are TGTGCCAGCAGCTTAGACACGGGTGGGTTCGAGCAGTACTTC.

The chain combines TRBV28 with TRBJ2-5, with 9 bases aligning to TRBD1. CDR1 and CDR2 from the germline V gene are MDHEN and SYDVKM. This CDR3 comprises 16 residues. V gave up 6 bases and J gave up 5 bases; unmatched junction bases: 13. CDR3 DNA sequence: TGTGCCAGCAGACGGGACAGGGAGGGGGTAGGTGAGACCCAGTACTTC. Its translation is CASRRDREGVGETQYF.

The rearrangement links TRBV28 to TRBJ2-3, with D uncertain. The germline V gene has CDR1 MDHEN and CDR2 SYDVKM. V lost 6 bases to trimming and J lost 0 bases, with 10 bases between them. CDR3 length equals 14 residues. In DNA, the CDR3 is TGTGCCAGCAGCCAGCGTAGAAGCACAGATACGCAGTATTTT. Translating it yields CASSQRRSTDTQYF.

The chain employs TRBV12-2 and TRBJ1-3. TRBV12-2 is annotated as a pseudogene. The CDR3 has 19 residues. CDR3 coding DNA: TGTGCAAGTCGCTTGCCCCTTCTCGGAAGGCGGCCATCTGGAAACACCATATATTTT. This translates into CASRLPLLGRRPSGNTIYF.

This chain's CDR3 is CASTYTGKHNSPLHF. Here the CDR3 DNA reads TGTGCCAGTACCTATACCGGGAAACATAATTCACCCCTCCACTTT. The gene calls are TRBV19 and TRBJ1-6; D remains ambiguous. Germline CDR1 reads LNHDA; CDR2 reads SQIVND (reference sequence). This CDR3 is 15 amino acids long. V gave up 7 bases and J gave up 5 bases, with 15 bases separating them.

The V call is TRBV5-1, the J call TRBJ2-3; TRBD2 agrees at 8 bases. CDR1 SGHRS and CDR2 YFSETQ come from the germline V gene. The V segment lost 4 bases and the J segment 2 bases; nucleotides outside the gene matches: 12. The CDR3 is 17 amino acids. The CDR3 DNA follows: TGCGCCAGCAGCAGGGGACTGGGACTAGGTAACACAGATACGCAGTATTTT. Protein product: CASSRGLGLGNTDTQYF.

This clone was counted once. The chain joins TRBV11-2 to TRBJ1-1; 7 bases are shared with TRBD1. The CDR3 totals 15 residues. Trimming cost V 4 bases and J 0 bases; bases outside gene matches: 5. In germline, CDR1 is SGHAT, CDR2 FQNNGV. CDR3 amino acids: CASSSLQGLNTEAFF. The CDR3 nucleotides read TGTGCCAGCAGCTCGTTACAGGGGCTGAACACTGAAGCTTTCTTT.

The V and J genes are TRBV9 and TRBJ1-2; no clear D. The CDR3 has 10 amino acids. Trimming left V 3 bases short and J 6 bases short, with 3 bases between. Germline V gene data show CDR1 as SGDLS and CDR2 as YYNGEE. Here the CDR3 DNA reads TGTGCCAGCAGCGGTAATGGCTACACCTTC. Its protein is CASSGNGYTF.

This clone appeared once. The chain's CDR3 is CSVAGAGRGQETQYF. The CDR3 DNA reads as TGCAGCGTTGCTGGGGCAGGGCGGGGGCAAGAGACCCAGTACTTC. V usage is TRBV29-1 and J usage is TRBJ2-5; 7 bases are a match to TRBD2. V was pared by 4 bases and J by 2 bases, with 10 bases of the junction left unmatched. This CDR3 spans 15 amino acids. Germline CDR1 SQVTM, CDR2 ANQGSEA.